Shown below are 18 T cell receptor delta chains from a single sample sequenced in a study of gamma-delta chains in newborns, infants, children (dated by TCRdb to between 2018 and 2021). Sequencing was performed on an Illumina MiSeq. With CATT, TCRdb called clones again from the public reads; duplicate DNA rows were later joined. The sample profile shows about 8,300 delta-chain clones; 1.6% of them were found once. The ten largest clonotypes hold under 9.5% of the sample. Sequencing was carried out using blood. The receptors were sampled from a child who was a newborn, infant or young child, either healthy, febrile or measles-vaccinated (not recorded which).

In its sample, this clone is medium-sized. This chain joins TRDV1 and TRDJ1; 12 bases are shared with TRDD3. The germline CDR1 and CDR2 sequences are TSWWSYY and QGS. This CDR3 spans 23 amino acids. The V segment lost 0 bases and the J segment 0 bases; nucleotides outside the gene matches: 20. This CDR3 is CALGELSFLHPPWGIRYTDKLIF. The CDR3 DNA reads TGTGCTCTTGGGGAACTCTCCTTCCTACACCCACCCTGGGGGATACGGTACACCGATAAACTCATCTTT.

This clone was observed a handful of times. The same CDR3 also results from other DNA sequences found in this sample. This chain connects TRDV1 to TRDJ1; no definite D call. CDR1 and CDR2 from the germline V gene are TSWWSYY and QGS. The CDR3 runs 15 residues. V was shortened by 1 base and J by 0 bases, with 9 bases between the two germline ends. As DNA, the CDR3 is TGTGCTCTTGGGGAACCTCAGAAGTACACCGATAAACTCATCTTT. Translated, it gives CALGEPQKYTDKLIF.

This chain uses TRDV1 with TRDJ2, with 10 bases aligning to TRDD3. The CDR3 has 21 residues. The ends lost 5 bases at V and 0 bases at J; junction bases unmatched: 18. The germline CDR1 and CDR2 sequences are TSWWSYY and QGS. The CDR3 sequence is CALGKDPTRGIRVALTAQLFF. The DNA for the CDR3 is TGTGCTCTTGGGAAGGATCCTACCCGGGGGATACGGGTAGCTTTGACAGCACAACTCTTCTTT.

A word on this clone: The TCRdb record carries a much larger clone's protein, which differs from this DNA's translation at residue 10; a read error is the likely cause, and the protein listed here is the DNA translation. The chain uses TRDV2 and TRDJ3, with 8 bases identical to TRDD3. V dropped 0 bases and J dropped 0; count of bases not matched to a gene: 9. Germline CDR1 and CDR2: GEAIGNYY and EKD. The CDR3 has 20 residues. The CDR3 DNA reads TGTGCCTGTGACACCGTAAACTGGGGGGTACGCTCCTGGGACACCCGACAGATGTTTTTC. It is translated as CACDTVNWGVRSWDTRQMFF.

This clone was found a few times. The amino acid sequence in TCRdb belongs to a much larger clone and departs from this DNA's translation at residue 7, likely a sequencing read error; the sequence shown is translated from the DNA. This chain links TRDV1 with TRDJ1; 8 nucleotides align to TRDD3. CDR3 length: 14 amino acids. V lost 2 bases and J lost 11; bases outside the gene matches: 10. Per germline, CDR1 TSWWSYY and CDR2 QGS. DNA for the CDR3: TGTGCTCTTGGGGAATGGTCTGACTGGGGGGAGCTCATCTTT. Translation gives CALGEWSDWGELIF.

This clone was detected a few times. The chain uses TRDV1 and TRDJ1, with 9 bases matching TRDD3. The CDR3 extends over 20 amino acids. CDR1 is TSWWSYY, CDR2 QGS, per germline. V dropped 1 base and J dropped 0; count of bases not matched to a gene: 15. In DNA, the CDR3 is TGTGCTCTTGGGGAACAGTCTACCCTGGGGGATCCGCCGTACACCGATAAACTCATCTTT. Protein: CALGEQSTLGDPPYTDKLIF.

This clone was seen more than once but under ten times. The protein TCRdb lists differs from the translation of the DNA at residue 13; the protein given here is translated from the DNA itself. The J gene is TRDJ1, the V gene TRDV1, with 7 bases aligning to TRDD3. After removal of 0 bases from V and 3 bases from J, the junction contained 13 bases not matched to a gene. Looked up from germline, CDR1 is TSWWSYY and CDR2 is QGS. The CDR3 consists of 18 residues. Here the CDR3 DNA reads TGTGCTCTTGGGGAACTAGGCCCCCTGGGGGTCAACGCCGATAAACTCATCTTT. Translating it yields CALGELGPLGVNADKLIF.

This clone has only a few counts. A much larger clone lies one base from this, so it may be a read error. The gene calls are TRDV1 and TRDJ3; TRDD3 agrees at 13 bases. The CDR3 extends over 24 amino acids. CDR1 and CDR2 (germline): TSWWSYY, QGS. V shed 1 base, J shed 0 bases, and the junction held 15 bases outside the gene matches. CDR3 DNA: TGTGCTCTTGGGGAACCGCGTCCCTTTACTGGGGGATACGAGAGCTCCTGGGACACCCGACAGATGTTTTTC. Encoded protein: CALGEPRPFTGGYESSWDTRQMFF.

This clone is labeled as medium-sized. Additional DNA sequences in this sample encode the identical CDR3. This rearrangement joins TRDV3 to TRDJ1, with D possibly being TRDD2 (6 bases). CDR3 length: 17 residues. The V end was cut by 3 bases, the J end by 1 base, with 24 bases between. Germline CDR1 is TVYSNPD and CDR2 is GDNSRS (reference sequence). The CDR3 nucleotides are TGTGCCTTCCGACTTCCTTATAAGGGTTCCTCCACCGATAAACTCATCTTT. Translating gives CAFRLPYKGSSTDKLIF.

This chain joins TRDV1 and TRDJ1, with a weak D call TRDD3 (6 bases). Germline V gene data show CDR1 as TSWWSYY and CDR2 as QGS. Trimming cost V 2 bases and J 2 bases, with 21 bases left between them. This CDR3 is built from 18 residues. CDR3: CALGEIGDLPRPTDKLIF. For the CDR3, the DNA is TGTGCTCTTGGGGAAATTGGGGATTTACCTCGCCCGACCGATAAACTCATCTTT.

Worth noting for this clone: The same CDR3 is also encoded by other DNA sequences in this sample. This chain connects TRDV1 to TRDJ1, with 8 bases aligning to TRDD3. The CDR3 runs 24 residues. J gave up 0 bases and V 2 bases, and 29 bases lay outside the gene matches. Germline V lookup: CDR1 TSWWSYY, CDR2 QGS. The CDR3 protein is CALGEGGPTHFYTGGPSYTDKLIF. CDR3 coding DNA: TGTGCTCTTGGGGAAGGAGGTCCGACACACTTTTATACTGGGGGCCCCTCGTACACCGATAAACTCATCTTT.

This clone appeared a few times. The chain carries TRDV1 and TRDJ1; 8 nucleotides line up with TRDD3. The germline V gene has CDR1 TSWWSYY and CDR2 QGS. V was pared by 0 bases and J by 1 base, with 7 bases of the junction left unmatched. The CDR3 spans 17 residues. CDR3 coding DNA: TGTGCTCTTGGGGAACTACACCTAGGGATACGCACCGATAAACTCATCTTT. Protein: CALGELHLGIRTDKLIF.

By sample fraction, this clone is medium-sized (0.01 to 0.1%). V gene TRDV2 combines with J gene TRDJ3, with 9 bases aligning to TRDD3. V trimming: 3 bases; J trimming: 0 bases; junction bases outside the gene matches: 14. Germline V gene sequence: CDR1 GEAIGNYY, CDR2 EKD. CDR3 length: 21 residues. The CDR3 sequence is CACDSHLGDPSSSWDTRQMFF. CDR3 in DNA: TGTGCCTGTGACTCCCACCTGGGGGATCCTTCAAGCTCCTGGGACACCCGACAGATGTTTTTC.

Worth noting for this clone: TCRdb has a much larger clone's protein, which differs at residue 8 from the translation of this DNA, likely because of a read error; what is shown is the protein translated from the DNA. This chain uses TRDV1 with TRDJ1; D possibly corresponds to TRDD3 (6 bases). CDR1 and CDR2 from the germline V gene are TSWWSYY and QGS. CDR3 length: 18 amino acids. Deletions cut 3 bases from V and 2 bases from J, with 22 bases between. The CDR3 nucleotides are TGTGCTCTTGGGGACATGAGAGTGATACGCAAGGTGACCGATAAACTCATCTTT. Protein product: CALGDMRVIRKVTDKLIF.

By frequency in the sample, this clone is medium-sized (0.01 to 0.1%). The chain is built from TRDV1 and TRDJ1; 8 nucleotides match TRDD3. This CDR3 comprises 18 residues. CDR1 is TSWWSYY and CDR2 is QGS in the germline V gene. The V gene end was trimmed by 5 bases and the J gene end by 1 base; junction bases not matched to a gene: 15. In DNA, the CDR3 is TGTGCTCTTGGGACCCCATTCGGTACTGGGGGCTTCACCGATAAACTCATCTTT. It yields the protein CALGTPFGTGGFTDKLIF.

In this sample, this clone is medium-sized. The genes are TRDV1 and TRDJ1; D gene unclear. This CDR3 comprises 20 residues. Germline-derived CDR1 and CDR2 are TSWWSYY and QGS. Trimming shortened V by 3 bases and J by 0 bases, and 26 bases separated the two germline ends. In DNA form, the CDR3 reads TGTGCTCTTGGGGAGAAGAGTTACGGCCTTACTCGGCTTTACACCGATAAACTCATCTTT. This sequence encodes CALGEKSYGLTRLYTDKLIF.

In DNA, the CDR3 is TGTGCTCTTGGGGAATACCCTGGGAGACACATTGCTTCGACAGCACAACTCTTCTTT. Protein product: CALGEYPGRHIASTAQLFF. This chain joins TRDV1 and TRDJ2; tentatively, D is TRDD3 (5 bases). Germline loops: CDR1 TSWWSYY, CDR2 QGS. V was pared by 2 bases and J by 4 bases, with 23 bases between. The CDR3 spans 19 residues.

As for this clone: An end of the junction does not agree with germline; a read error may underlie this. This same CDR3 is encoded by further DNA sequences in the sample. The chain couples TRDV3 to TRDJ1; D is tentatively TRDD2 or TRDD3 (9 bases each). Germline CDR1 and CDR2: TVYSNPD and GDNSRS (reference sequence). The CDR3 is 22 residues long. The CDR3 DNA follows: TGTGCCTTCCGGAAGGGCCTTCCTACGCATTGGGGGATATCCCGCTACACCGACAAACTCATCTTT. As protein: CAFRKGLPTHWGISRYTDKLIF.